This paragraph covers one T cell receptor beta chain sequence. These data originate in a study of blood T cell repertoires in COVID-19. Profiled with immunoSEQ multiplex PCR; TCRdb holds only in-frame clones, not every one. Among 650,000 to 800,000 clones listed, approximately 90% were seen once. In germline, CDR1 is MNHEY, CDR2 SVGEGT. The CDR3 has 15 amino acids. V was cut by 7 bases and J by 4 bases, with 16 bases left in between. The chain carries TRBV6-2 or TRBV6-3 and TRBJ2-2; a possible D gene is TRBD1 (5 bases). The TCR sequence derives from a woman aged 18 to 35 with acute or convalescent COVID-19. Sequenced: peripheral blood. The CDR3 DNA is TGTGCCAGCACCCCATTCCTAGGGGCCACCGGGGAGCTGTTTTTT. Residues: CASTPFLGATGELFF.